Below, one T cell receptor (beta chain) is given with its context. There are many counts of this clonotype. This clone's antigen is unknown. No per-base quality is available; no much larger clone lies one base away. These data come from a study of T cells in Graves' hyperthyroidism and ophthalmopathy (dated by TCRdb to between 2018 and 2021). Broadly, across the study: Peripheral blood samples were taken at initial diagnosis, before any treatment was given. A discovery cohort of about a hundred patients, 43 with Graves' ophthalmopathy and over 55 with stable Graves' hyperthyroidism, was used to find distinguishing TCR V-J signatures. Prospective prediction of ophthalmopathy was tested in an independent validation cohort consisting of 18 to 20 hyperthyroidism patients and around 16 patients who later progressed to ophthalmopathy. The approximately 100 discovery patients were randomly divided into training and test sets at a 7:3 ratio. The study also compared thyroid tissue and blood T-cell repertoires from a handful of Graves' hyperthyroidism patients. After blood sampling, hyperthyroidism patients were treated with methimazole at a starting dose of 30 mg daily, and ophthalmopathy patients were treated with high-dose intravenous methylprednisolone. The paper reports TCR Vbeta CDR3 sequencing of some 140 peripheral blood samples: under 45 ophthalmopathy, fewer than 80 hyperthyroidism and 17 progressor patients. The full study reports these points: During validation, the model predicted progression to ophthalmopathy a median of roughly six months ahead of onset, with just under 71% sensitivity and under 85% specificity. A model built on a 13 V-J signature distinguished ophthalmopathy from stable hyperthyroidism, reaching about 89% sensitivity and 81.08% specificity in cross-validation and 80%/75% in testing. Most expanded thyroid clonotypes (frequency above 0.001) were also found in blood, which suggests that blood repertoires may mirror thyroid immune responses. Sample size was not statistically predetermined, and investigators were not blinded to group allocation.

The TCR beta CDR3 regions were amplified from RNA transcripts. For the first round of RT-PCR on the TCR CDR3, the HTBI primer set was used together with the Qiagen OneStep RT-PCR kit. A second multiplex PCR round built the libraries, followed by size selection and purification. The libraries were sequenced on an Illumina HiSeq2000 using paired-end 100 bp reads. The authors processed their data as follows. SOAPnuke was used to process the raw data, throwing out any read that contained adapters or uncalled bases, had a mean Phred below 15, or lacked an exact constant-primer or identifier match. COPE v1.2.5 was used to merge high-quality paired reads, and clonotypes were defined as unique nucleotide sequences. MiTCR v1.1 was used to align clonotypes to the IMGT TRBV, TRBD and TRBJ reference segments. Analysis was restricted to V-J combinations with a frequency above 0.0001, which covered roughly 99% of repertoires. The TCS score was defined as F50 (clonal expansion) divided by E x V (chaos), with BLOSUM62-based TCRdist calculated between CDR3 peptides within each V-J. Welch's t-statistics and random forest reduced fewer than 600 V-J features to 13, which were used in a naive Bayes classifier (R e1071). Through fastp at Q25 and MiXCR, TCRdb rebuilt clones from the public reads, retaining in-frame beta chains. Rows are unified per CDR3 protein, each entry keeping the most common DNA and genes. The V and J calls and clone size are TCRdb's, not the authors'. This sample lists hundreds of thousands of distinct CDR3 sequences; approximately 15% were detected once. Together, the top ten hold more than 5% of the sample.

Hyperthyroidism patients were newly diagnosed, had a disease duration of under 2 months, and were aged 18 to 65 years. Exclusion was applied to patients with uncontrolled infections, other autoimmune diseases, pregnancy or lactation. Clinical symptoms, serum thyroxine and TRAb, thyroid ultrasound, and orbital computed tomography formed the basis for the diagnoses. For progressor patients, blood was drawn at the first diagnosis of hyperthyroidism, before any ophthalmopathy symptoms had appeared. Ficoll-Paque density gradient centrifugation was used to isolate PBMCs from 8 to 10 ml of fresh peripheral blood. Progressor patients were initially diagnosed with Graves' hyperthyroidism and developed ophthalmopathy during follow-up. Total RNA was extracted using Trizol reagent, and RNA quality was assessed on an Agilent 2100 Bioanalyzer. The germline V end is reduced by 6 bases and the J end by 8 bases; junction bases left unmatched: 8. Inclusive of the bounding cysteine and phenylalanine, the CDR3 is 14 residues long. CDR3 DNA only is kept here, 42 bases in frame from base 1. The germline V gene supplies CDR1 MNHNS and CDR2 SASEGT.

The V and J segments used are TRBV6-1 and TRBJ1-4; 8 bases in between match TRBD1. The sequence came from a young woman with Graves' hyperthyroidism that later progressed to Graves' ophthalmopathy. Sequencing was performed on blood. CDR3 protein: CASRQTGATEKLFF. The bases read TGTGCCAGCAGGCAGACAGGGGCTACCGAAAAACTGTTTTTT.